This paragraph covers one T cell receptor (beta chain) sequence. This specimen belongs to a study of T cell responses to AZD1222 COVID-19 vaccine. Some clones are missing from TCRdb's copy, which holds only in-frame ones; the method was immunoSEQ multiplex PCR. Seen here are fewer than 200,000 clones, around 88% observed once, and the top ten hold roughly 0.98%. The CDR3 spans 15 residues. Germline assignment: CDR1 SGDLS and CDR2 YYNGEE. V was shortened by 4 bases and J by 9 bases, with 20 bases between the two germline ends. The source is an adult who received the AZD1222 COVID-19 vaccine. The material was peripheral blood, obtained 28 days after the second AZD1222 dose. The gene calls are TRBV9 and TRBJ1-5, with a possible D match to TRBD1 (5 bases). The CDR3 is CASSPEGQLRGPQHF. The CDR3 coding sequence is TGTGCCAGCAGCCCTGAGGGGCAGCTGCGGGGGCCCCAGCATTTT.